The clone carrying this TCR beta chain was observed many times. One junction end does not reproduce the germline sequence, and a read error may be involved. This entry is derived from a study of regulatory T cells in long-lasting Graves disease. The sample's time point: persistent/refractory GD, antithyroid drugs over 5 years with positive TRAb. The TCR library was prepared using RNA isolated from PBMCs. Combining iRepertoire HTBI primers with Arm-PCR of CDR3 regions, the authors built TCR beta libraries. One entry per CDR3 protein results from TCRdb running MiXCR on the multiplex PCR reads. The data contain about 290,000 distinct CDR3 sequences, 22% of them singletons. The CDR3 covers 14 residues. Germline V lookup: CDR1 SGHVT, CDR2 SQSDAQ.

The chain recombines TRBV7-4 with TRBJ2-7; D may be TRBD1 (5 bases). The sequences come from peripheral blood mononuclear cells (PBMCs), collected when the disease was refractory, from a patient treated with antithyroid drugs. The TCR comes from a female donor with Graves disease. The CDR3 spells CANSLGRDDYEQYF. In nucleotides, the CDR3 is TGTGCCAACAGCTTAGGCAGGGATGACTACGAGCAGTACTTC.